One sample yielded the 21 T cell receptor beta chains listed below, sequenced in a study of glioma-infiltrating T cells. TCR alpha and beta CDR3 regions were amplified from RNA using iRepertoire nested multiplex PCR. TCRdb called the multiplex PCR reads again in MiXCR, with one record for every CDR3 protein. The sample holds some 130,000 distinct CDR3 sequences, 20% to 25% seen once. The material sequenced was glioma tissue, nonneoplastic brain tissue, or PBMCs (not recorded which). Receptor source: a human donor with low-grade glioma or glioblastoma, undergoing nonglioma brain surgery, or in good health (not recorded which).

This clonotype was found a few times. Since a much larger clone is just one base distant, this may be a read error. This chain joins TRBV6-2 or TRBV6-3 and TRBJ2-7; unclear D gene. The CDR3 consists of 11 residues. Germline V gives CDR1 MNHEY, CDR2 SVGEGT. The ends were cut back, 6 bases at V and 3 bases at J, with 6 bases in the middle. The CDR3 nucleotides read TGTGCCAGCAGCGAGAACTACGAGCAGTACGTC. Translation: CASSENYEQYV.

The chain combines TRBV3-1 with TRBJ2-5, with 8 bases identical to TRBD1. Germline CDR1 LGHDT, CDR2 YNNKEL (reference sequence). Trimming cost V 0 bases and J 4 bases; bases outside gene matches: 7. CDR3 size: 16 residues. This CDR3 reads CASSQDRDRPTETQYF. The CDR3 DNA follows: TGTGCCAGCAGCCAAGATAGGGACAGGCCCACAGAGACCCAGTACTTC.

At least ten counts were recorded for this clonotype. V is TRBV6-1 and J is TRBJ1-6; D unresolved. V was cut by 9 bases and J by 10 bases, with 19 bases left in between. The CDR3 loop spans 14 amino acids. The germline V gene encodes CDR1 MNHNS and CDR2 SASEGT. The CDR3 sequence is CASNPSNPVSPLHF. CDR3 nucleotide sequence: TGTGCCAGTAATCCGAGCAACCCCGTCTCACCCCTCCACTTT.

The CDR3 reads CATSSFDSTGELFF. The CDR3 nucleotides read TGTGCCACCAGCAGCTTTGACTCGACCGGGGAGCTGTTTTTT. The chain has TRBV15 and TRBJ2-2, with D hard to call. Trimming stripped 3 bases from V and 5 bases from J, with 10 bases between. The CDR3 spans 14 residues. Germline loops: CDR1 LNHNV, CDR2 YYDKDF (reference sequence).

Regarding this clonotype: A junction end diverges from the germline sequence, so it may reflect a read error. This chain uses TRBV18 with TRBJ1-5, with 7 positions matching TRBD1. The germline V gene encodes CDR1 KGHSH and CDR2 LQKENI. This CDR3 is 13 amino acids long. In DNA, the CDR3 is TGTTCCAGCTCCCCGCAGGGGGATCAGCCCCAGCATTTT. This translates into CSSSPQGDQPQHF.

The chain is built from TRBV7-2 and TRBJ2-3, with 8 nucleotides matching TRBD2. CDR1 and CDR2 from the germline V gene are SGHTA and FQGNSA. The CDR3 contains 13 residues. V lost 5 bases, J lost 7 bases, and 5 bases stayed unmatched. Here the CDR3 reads CASSPPGGNTQYF. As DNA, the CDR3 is TGTGCCAGCAGCCCTCCGGGGGGGAATACGCAGTATTTT.

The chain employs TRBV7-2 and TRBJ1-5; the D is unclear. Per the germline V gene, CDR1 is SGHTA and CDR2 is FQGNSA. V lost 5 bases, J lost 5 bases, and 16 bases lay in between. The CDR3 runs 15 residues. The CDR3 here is CASSQDPGSHQPQHF. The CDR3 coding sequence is TGTGCCAGCAGCCAAGACCCCGGGTCCCATCAGCCCCAGCATTTT.

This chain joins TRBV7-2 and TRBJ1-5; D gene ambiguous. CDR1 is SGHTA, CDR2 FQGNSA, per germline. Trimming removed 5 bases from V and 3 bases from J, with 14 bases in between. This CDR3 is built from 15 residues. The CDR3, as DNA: TGTGCCAGCAGCCCCATCATGGGGTCCAATCAGCCCCAGCATTTT. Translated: CASSPIMGSNQPQHF. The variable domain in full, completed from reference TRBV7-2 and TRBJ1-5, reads GAGVSQSPSNKVTEKGKDVELRCDPISGHTALYWYRQSLGQGLEFLIYFQGNSAPDKSGLPSDRFSAERTGGSVSTLTIQRTQQEDSAVYLCASSPIMGSNQPQHFGDGTRLSIL.

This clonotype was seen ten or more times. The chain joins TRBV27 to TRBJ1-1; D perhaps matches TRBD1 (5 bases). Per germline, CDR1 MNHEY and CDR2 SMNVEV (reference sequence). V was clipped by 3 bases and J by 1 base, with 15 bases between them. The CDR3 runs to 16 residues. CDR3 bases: TGTGCCAGCAGTTTTGGGACGCGGAAACCGAACACTGAAGCTTTCTTT. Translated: CASSFGTRKPNTEAFF.

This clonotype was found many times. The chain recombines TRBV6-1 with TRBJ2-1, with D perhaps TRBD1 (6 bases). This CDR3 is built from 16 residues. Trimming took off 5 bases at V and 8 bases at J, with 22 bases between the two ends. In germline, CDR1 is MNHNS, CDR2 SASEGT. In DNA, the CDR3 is TGTGCCAGCAGTTATCCCATTAAAGGTACAGGGTATGAGCAGTTCTTC. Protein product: CASSYPIKGTGYEQFF.

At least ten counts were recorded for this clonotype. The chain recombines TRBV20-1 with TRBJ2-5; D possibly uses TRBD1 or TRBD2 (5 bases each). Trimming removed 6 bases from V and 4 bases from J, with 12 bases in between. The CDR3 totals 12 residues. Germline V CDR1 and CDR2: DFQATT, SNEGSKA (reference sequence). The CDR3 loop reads CSAEGTGETQYF. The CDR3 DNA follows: TGCAGTGCCGAGGGGACCGGAGAGACCCAGTACTTC.

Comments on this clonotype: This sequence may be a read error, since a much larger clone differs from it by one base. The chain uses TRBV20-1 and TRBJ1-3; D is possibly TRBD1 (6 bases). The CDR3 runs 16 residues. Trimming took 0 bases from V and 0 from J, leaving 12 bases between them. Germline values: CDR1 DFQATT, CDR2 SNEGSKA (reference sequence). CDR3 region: CSARDAGAISGNTIYF. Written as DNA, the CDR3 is TGCAGTGCTAGAGATGCAGGGGCTATCTCTGGAAACACCATATATTTT.

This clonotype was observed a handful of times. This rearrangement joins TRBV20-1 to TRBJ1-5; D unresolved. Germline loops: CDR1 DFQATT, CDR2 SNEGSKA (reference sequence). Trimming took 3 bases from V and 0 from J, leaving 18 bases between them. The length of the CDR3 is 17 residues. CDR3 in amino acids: CSASLPGEGHSNQPQHF. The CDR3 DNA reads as TGCAGTGCTAGTCTTCCCGGGGAGGGCCATAGCAATCAGCCCCAGCATTTT.

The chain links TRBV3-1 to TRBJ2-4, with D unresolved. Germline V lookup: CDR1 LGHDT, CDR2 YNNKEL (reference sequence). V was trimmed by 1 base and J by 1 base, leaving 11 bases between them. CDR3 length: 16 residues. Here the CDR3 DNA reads TGTGCCAGCAGCCAAGTGCGAAACGGGGCCAAAAACATTCAGTACTTC. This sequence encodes CASSQVRNGAKNIQYF.

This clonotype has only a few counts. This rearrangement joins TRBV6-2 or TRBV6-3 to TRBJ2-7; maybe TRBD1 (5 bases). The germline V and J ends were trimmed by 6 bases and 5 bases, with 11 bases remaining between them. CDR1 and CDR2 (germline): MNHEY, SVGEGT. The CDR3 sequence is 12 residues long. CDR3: CASSHPGNEQYV. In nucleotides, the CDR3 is TGTGCCAGCAGCCACCCAGGGAACGAGCAGTACGTC.

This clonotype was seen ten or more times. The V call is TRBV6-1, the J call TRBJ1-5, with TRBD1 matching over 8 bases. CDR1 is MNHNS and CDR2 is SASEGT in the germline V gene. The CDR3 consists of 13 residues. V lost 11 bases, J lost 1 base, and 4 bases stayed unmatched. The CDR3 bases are TGTGCCGGGGGACAGGAAAGCAATCAGCCCCAGCATTTT. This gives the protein CAGGQESNQPQHF.

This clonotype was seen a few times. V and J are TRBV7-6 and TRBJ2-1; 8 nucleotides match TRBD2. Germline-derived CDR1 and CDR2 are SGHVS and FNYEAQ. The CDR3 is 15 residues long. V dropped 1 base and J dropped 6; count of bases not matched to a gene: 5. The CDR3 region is CASSLGAGVSNEQFF. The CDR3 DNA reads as TGTGCCAGCAGCTTAGGAGCGGGGGTGTCCAATGAGCAGTTCTTC.

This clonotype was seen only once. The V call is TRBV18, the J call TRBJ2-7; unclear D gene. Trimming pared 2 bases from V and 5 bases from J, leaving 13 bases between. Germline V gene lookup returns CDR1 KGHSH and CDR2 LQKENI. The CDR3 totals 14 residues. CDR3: CASSPANFPDEQYV. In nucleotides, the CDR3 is TGTGCCAGCTCACCAGCAAACTTCCCGGACGAGCAGTACGTC.

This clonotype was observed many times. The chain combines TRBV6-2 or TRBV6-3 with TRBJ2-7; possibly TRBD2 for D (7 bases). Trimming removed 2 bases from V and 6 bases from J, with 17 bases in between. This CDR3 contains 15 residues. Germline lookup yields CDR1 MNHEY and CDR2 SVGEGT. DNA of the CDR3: TGTGCCAGCAGTTACGGCCTTGGGGGGGCGGGCGAGCAGTACGTC. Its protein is CASSYGLGGAGEQYV.

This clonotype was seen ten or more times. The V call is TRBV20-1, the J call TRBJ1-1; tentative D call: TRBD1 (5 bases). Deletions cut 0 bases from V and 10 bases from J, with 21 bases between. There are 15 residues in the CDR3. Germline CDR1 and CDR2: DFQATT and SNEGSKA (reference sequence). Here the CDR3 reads CSARDWLLGDQGAFF. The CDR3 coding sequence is TGCAGTGCTAGAGATTGGCTGTTGGGGGACCAGGGAGCTTTCTTT.

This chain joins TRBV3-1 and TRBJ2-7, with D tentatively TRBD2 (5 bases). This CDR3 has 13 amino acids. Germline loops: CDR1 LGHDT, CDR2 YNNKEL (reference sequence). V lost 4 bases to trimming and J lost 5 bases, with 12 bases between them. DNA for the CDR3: TGTGCCAGCAGCCTCCGGGCGGGCCACGAGCAGTACGTC. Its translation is CASSLRAGHEQYV.